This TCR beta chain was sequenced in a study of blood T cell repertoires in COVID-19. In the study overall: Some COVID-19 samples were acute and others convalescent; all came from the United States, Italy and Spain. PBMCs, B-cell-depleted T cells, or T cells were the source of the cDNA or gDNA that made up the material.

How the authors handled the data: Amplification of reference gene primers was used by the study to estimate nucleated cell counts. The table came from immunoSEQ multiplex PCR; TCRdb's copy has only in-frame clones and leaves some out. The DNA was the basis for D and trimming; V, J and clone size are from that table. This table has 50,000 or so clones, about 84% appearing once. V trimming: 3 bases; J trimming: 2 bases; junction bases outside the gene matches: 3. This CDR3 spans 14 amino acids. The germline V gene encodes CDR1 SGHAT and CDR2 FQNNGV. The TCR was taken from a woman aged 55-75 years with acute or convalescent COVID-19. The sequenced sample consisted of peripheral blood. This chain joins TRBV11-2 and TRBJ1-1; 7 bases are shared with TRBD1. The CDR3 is CASSFRGINTEAFF. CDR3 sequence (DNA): TGTGCCAGCAGCTTCAGGGGGATCAACACTGAAGCTTTCTTT.